Described below is a single TCR beta chain sequence and its context. Its antigen remains undetermined. No much larger clone exists at a distance of one base, and base qualities are not known. There are 17 amino acids in the CDR3, from cysteine to phenylalanine inclusive. Of all the DNA, just the CDR3 is kept, 51 bases in frame from base 1. V has 6 bases trimmed and J has 0 bases trimmed; junction bases matching no gene number 8. CDR1 MNHEY and CDR2 SMNVEV are derived from the germline V gene (reference sequence). Using the deep immunoSEQ assay, TCR CDR3 regions were amplified from genomic DNA by multiplex PCR. Genomic DNA extracted from each cell subset was distributed evenly over all wells of several immunoSEQ 96-well plates, and each plate served as one replicate. For sorted subsets, around 200 ng genomic DNA, equal to 30,000 to 35,000 T cell genomes, was loaded into each replicate PCR. Purified libraries were measured with a Qubit 3.0 fluorometer, size-checked on a Bioanalyzer 2100, and measured again with the KAPA Library Quantification kit. Every immunoSEQ 96-well plate was sequenced on a dedicated single-read 150-cycle Illumina NextSeq 550 flow cell. The paper's data handling went like this. Because the immunoSEQ output included only junctional sequences and no quality scores, the filtering could not be the same as the filtering used for full-length reads. To assign V/J genes and CDR3, sequences were annotated using PyIR, a Python wrapper for IgBLAST v1.9, with IMGT germline references. Reads were filtered out if the reads had weak V/J assignments (E-value above 1e-6), no CDR3, stop codons, out-of-frame junctions, or ambiguous translated residues. A V3J clonotype was defined by an identical inferred V gene, J gene, and CDR3 amino acid sequence. Percentage overlap between repertoires was calculated by dividing the number of shared unique clonotypes by the size of the smaller repertoire. RTK rarefaction, the Chao1 estimator, and Recon v2.1 estimates of unobserved clonotypes were used to assess repertoire richness. For all TCRbeta clonotypes obtained by the gDNA method from a few donors, generation probabilities were computed with OLGA. The table was pulled from immuneACCESS by TCRdb, which kept in-frame rearrangements only. Such tables lose some clones; where checked, under half of the loss comes from unresolved V genes, and the rest has no known cause. For V, J and clone size, that table is used; D and trimming come from the DNA. The sample includes around 1,100,000 clones, with roughly 80% observed a single time. The top ten clonotypes cover 0.7% to 0.95% of the sample.

This record belongs to a study of shared clonotypes between healthy human individuals (dated by TCRdb to 2018 to 2021). Notes on the research overall: A couple of women and a few men aged 18 to 49 years were included in the cohort. Per donor, three plates each were used for CD4 naive and CD4 memory, two for CD8 naive, and one for CD8 memory. To estimate repertoire size and how much clonotype sharing occurs between individuals, the study deeply sequenced the blood TCR repertoires of several healthy adults. To increase sequencing depth and limit assay-specific biases, TCR repertoire library preparation and sequencing were carried out by different laboratories using diverse techniques. Per donor, leukapheresis produced somewhere between about 0.9 and 10 billion PBMCs. Points the paper makes about the study in general: Across a handful of donors, 4.5% to 6.5% of naive CD4, roughly 3.8% of naive CD8, 2.3% of memory CD4, and about 0.4% of memory CD8 clonotypes were shared. Even with the large sequencing depth, rarefaction of the sorted-subset datasets indicated that sequencing was incomplete. Because the study included a small number of donors, the genetic and exposure-history diversity represented was limited. Only blood was sampled, and tissue TCR repertoires likely differ from those in blood. Clonotypes shared by all four sorted-subset donors showed higher generation probabilities than non-shared clonotypes. Pairwise subsampling indicated that sequencing depth was expected to affect the degree of clonotype sharing among donors. Naive subsets generally had larger estimated clonotype richness than memory subsets did.

Donors were healthy HIV-negative adults with no recently reported acute infections or vaccinations. All donors were Caucasian adults living in Nashville, Tennessee, USA. Magnetic negative selection was used to enrich CD4+ T cells, after which naive cells were positively selected on CD45RA and the negative fraction became the memory subset. Blood was collected by leukapheresis, and PBMCs were isolated by Ficoll-Histopaque density gradient centrifugation and then cryopreserved in liquid nitrogen vapor phase. Purity and quantity of every magnetically sorted T cell population were checked by analytical flow cytometry. Genomic DNA was isolated from every sorted fraction and measured by UV absorbance on a Nanodrop 2000c.

This chain joins TRBV27 to TRBJ2-1; the junction holds 10 bases that match TRBD2. The sequencing input was memory CD4+ T cells from PBMCs. The sample's cell subset or site label is to be understood as: CD45RA-negative fraction. This receptor was taken from a man between 18 and 35 years old in good health. Some clones in this sample may be carry-over from other donors' samples. The sequenced DNA is TGTGCCAGCAGCCGGACTAGCGGTTACATCTCCTACAATGAGCAGTTCTTC. Translated, it gives CASSRTSGYISYNEQFF.